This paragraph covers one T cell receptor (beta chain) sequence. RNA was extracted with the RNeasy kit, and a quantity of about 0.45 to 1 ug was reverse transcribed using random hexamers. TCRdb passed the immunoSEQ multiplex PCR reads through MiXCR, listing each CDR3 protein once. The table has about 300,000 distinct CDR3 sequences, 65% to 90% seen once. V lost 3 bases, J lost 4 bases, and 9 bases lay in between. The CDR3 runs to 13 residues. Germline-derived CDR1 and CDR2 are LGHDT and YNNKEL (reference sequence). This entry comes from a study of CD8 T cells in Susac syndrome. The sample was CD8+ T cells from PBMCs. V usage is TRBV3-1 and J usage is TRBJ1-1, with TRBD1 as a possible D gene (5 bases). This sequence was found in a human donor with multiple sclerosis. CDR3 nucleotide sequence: TGTGCCAGCAGCCATGGGACGGTCACTGAAGCTTTCTTT. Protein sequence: CASSHGTVTEAFF. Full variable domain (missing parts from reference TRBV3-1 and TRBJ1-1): DTAVSQTPKYLVTQMGNDKSIKCEQNLGHDTMYWYKQDSKKFLKIMFSYNNKELIINETVPNRFSPKSPDKAHLNLHINSLELGDSAVYFCASSHGTVTEAFFGQGTRLTVV.